A single T cell receptor (beta chain) is shown here with its context. These data originate in a study of blood T cell repertoires in COVID-19. Germline CDR1 is SGHVS and CDR2 is FQNEAQ. The CDR3 is 14 residues long. V was shortened by 5 bases and J by 2 bases, with 10 bases between the two germline ends. TCRdb keeps only in-frame clones here, not all; method: immunoSEQ multiplex PCR. The sample includes fewer than 400,000 clones, approximately 90% seen only once; the top ten take 8% to 9%. V and J are TRBV7-8 and TRBJ2-1; D is undetermined. The source of this sequence is a woman aged 18-29 years who had recovered from COVID-19. Specimen: PBMCs or T cells enriched from blood (not recorded which). CDR3 loop: CASSPGWTYNEQFF. The CDR3 nucleotides are TGTGCCAGCAGCCCAGGCTGGACCTACAATGAGCAGTTCTTC.